The sequence of this TCR beta chain was determined in a study of T cells in Graves' hyperthyroidism and ophthalmopathy. Trimming cost V 5 bases and J 8 bases; bases outside gene matches: 20. The germline V gene has CDR1 MNHNS and CDR2 SASEGT. The CDR3 is 18 amino acids. TCR beta CDR3 regions were amplified from RNA. Using the HTBI primer set, a first-round RT-PCR was run on the TCR CDR3. TCRdb independently ran MiXCR on the multiplex PCR reads; one entry per CDR3 protein. The sample yields about 300,000 distinct CDR3 sequences, roughly a fifth seen once. The V call is TRBV6-1, the J call TRBJ1-2; 10 nucleotides match TRBD1. The specimen was blood. The TCR sequence derives from a man in his fifties or sixties with Graves' ophthalmopathy. The chain's CDR3 is CASSPPRIYRDRGFGYTF. The DNA for the CDR3 is TGTGCCAGCAGTCCGCCCCGTATCTATCGGGACAGGGGTTTCGGCTACACCTTC.